What follows describes a single T cell receptor (beta chain). Membership in each cohort depended on participant-reported clinical history. Germline V gives CDR1 LNHDA, CDR2 SQIVND (reference sequence). The CDR3 consists of 17 residues. V shed 5 bases, J shed 7 bases, and the junction held 13 bases outside the gene matches. The protocol was immunoSEQ multiplex PCR, while the TCRdb copy is restricted to in-frame clones and leaves out a portion. The table includes more than 300,000 clones, under 95% detected once. These data are taken from a study of blood T cell repertoires in COVID-19. The sequenced sample was PBMCs or T cells enriched from blood (not recorded which). The clonotype was recovered from a woman aged 25 to 39 who had recovered from COVID-19. The chain uses TRBV19 and TRBJ2-3; the match to TRBD2 covers 12 bases. The chain's CDR3 is CASSPPSGRAVFNTQYF. DNA of the CDR3: TGTGCCAGTAGTCCCCCTAGCGGGAGGGCCGTGTTCAATACGCAGTATTTT.